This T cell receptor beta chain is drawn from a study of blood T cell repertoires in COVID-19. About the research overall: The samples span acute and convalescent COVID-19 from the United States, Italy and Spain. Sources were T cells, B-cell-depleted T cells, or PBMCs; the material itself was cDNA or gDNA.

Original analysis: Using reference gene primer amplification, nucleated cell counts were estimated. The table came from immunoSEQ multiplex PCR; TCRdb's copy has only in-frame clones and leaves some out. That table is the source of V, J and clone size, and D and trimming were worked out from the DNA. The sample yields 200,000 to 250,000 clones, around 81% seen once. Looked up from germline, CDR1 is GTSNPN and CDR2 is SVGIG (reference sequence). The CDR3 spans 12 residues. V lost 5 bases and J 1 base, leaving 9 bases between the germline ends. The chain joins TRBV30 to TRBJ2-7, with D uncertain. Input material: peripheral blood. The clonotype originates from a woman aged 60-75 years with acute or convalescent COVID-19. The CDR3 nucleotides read TGTGCCTGGGGTCCCCGTTCCTACGAGCAGTACTTC. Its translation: CAWGPRSYEQYF.